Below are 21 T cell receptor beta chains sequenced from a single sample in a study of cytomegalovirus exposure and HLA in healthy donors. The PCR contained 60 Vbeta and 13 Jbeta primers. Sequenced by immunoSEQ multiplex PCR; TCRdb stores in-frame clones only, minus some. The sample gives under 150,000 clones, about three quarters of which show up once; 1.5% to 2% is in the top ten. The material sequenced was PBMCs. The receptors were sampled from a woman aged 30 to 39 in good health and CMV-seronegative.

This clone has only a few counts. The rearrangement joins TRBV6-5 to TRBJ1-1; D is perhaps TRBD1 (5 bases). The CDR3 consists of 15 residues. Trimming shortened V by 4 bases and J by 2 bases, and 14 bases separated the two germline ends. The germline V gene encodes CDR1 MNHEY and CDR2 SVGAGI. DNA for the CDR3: TGTGCCAGCAGTTCAGGGTCCCCAGGTAACACTGAAGCTTTCTTT. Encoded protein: CASSSGSPGNTEAFF.

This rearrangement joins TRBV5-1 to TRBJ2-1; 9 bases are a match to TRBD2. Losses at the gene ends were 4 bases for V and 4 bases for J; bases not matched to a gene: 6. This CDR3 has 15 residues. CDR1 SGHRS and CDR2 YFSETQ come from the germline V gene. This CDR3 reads CASSVGTSGYNEQFF. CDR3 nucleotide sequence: TGCGCCAGCAGCGTGGGTACTAGCGGGTACAATGAGCAGTTCTTC.

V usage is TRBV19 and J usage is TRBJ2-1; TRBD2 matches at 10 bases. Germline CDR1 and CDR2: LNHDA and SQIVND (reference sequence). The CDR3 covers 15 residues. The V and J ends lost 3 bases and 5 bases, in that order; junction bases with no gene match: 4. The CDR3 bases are TGTGCCAGTAGTATCGGGACTAGCGTCAACAATGAGCAGTTCTTC. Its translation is CASSIGTSVNNEQFF.

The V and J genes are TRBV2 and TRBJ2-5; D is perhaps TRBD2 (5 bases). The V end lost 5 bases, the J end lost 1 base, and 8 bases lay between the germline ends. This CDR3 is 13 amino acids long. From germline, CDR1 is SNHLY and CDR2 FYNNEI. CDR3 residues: CASSRGSQETQYF. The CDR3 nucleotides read TGTGCCAGCAGTCGGGGTAGCCAAGAGACCCAGTACTTC. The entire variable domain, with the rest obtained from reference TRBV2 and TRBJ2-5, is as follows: EPEVTQTPSHQVTQMGQEVILRCVPISNHLYFYWYRQILGQKVEFLVSFYNNEISEKSEIFDDQFSVERPDGSNFTLKIRSTKLEDSAMYFCASSRGSQETQYFGPGTRLLVL.

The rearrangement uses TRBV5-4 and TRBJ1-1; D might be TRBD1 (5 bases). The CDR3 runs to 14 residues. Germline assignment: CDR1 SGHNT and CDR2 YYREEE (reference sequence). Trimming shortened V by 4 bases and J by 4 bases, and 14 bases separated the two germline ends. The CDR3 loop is CASSHMRQGTEAFF. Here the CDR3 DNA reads TGTGCCAGCAGCCACATGCGGCAGGGCACTGAAGCTTTCTTT.

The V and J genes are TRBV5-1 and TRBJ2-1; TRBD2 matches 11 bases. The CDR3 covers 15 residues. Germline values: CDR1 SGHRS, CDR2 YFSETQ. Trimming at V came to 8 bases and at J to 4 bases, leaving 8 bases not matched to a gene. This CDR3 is CASENSGGAYNEQFF. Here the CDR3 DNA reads TGCGCCAGTGAAAATAGCGGGGGGGCTTACAATGAGCAGTTCTTC.

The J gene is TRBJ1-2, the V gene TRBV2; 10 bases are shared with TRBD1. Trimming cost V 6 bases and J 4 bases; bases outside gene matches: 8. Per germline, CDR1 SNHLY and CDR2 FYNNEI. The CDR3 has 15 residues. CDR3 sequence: CASRDRGNEGYGYTF. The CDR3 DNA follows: TGTGCCAGCAGGGACAGGGGGAATGAAGGCTATGGCTACACCTTC.

CDR3 in amino acids: CASSPGGAHGYTF. The CDR3 bases are TGTGCCAGCTCACCGGGGGGGGCTCATGGCTACACCTTC. The rearrangement links TRBV18 to TRBJ1-2, with D perhaps TRBD1 (6 bases). Trimming shortened V by 3 bases and J by 6 bases, and 11 bases separated the two germline ends. The CDR3 runs 13 residues. The germline gives CDR1 KGHSH, CDR2 LQKENI.

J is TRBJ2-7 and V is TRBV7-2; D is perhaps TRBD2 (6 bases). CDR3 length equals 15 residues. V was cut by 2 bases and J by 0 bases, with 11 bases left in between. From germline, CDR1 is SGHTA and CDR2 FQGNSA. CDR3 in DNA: TGTGCCAGCAGCTTATGGAGGGACGCCTCCTACGAGCAGTACTTC. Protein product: CASSLWRDASYEQYF.

The CDR3 DNA reads TGTGCCAGCAGTTCCACCGGGATCCGCACTGAAGCTTTCTTT. This translates into CASSSTGIRTEAFF. The chain has TRBV7-9 and TRBJ1-1; D is uncertain. Germline CDR1 SEHNR, CDR2 FQNEAQ (reference sequence). The CDR3 length is 14 residues. Trimming took 6 bases from V and 4 from J, leaving 15 bases between them.

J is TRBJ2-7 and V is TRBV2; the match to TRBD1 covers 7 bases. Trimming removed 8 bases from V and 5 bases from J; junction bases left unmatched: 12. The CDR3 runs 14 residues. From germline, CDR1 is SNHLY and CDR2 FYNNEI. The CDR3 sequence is CASGLGQLTHEQYF. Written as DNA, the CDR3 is TGTGCCAGCGGCCTGGGACAGTTGACACACGAGCAGTACTTC. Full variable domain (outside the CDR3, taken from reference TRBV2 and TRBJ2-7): EPEVTQTPSHQVTQMGQEVILRCVPISNHLYFYWYRQILGQKVEFLVSFYNNEISEKSEIFDDQFSVERPDGSNFTLKIRSTKLEDSAMYFCASGLGQLTHEQYFGPGTRLTVT.

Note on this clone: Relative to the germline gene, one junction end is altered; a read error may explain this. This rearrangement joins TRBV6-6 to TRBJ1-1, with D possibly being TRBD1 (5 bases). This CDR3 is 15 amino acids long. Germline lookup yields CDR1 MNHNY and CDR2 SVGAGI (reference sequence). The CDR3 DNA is TGTGCCAGCAGTGACCACAGGAGGGAGAACGCTGAAGCTTTCTTT. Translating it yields CASSDHRRENAEAFF.

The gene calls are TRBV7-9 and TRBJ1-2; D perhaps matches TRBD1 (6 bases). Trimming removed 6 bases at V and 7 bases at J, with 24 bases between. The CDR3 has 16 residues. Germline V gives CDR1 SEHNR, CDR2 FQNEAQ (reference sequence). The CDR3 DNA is TGTGCCAGCAGGCAATCTCTTTCTGGGGGCGCCGGTGGCTACACCTTC. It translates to CASRQSLSGGAGGYTF.

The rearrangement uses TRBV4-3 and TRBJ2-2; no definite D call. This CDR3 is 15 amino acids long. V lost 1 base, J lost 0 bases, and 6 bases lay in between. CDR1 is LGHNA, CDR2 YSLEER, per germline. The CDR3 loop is CASSQAWPNTGELFF. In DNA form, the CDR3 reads TGCGCCAGCAGCCAAGCCTGGCCGAACACCGGGGAGCTGTTTTTT.

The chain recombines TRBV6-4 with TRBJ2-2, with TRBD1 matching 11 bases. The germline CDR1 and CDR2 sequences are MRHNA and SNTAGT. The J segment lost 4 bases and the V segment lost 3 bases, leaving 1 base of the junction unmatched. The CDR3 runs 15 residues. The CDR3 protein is CASSEGTGGTGELFF. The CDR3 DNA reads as TGTGCCAGCAGTGAAGGGACAGGGGGCACCGGGGAGCTGTTTTTT.

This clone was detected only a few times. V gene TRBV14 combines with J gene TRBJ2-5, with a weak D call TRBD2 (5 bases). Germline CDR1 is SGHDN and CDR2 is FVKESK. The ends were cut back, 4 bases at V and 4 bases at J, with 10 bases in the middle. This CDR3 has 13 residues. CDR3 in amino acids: CASSPRGLETQYF. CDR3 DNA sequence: TGTGCCAGCAGCCCTCGGGGATTAGAGACCCAGTACTTC.

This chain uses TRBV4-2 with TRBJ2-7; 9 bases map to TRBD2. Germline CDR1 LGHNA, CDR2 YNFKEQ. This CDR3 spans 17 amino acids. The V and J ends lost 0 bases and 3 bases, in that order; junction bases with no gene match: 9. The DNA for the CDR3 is TGTGCCAGCAGCCAAGATCAGGCCGCGGGGGGGTACTACGAGCAGTACTTC. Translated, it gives CASSQDQAAGGYYEQYF.

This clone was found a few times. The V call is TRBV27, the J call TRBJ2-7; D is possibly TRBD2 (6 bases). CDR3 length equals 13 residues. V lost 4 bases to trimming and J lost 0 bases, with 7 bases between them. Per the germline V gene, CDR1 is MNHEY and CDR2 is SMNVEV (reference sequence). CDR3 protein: CASSSGSSYEQYF. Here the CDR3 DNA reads TGTGCCAGCAGTTCCGGGAGCTCCTACGAGCAGTACTTC.

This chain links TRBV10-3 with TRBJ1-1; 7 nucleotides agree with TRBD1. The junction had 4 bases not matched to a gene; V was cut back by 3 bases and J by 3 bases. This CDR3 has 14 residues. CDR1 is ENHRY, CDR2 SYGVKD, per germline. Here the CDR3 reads CAISETGEYTEAFF. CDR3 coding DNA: TGTGCCATCAGTGAAACAGGGGAGTACACTGAAGCTTTCTTT.

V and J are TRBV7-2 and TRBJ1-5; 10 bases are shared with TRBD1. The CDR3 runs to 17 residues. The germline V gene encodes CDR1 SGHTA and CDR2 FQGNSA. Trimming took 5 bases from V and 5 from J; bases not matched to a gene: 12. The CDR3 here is CASSRTGGEGLYQPQHF. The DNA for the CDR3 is TGTGCCAGCAGCCGGACAGGGGGGGAAGGTCTTTATCAGCCCCAGCATTTT.

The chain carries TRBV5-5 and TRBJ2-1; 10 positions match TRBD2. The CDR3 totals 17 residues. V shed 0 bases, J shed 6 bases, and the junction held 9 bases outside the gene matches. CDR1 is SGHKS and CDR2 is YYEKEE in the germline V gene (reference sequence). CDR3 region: CASSLAPLAGFGNEQFF. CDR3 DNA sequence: TGTGCCAGCAGCTTGGCTCCACTAGCGGGGTTTGGCAATGAGCAGTTCTTC.